This T cell receptor beta chain was obtained from a study of blood T cell repertoires in COVID-19. TCRdb's table, derived via immunoSEQ multiplex PCR, lists solely in-frame clones and lacks some. Altogether some 190,000 clones are present, around 79% being singletons, with the ten largest covering approximately 13%. Germline V gene data show CDR1 as SQVTM and CDR2 as ANQGSEA. The CDR3 totals 12 residues. Trimming removed 4 bases from V and 5 bases from J, with 10 bases in between. The chain combines TRBV29-1 with TRBJ2-3; D is perhaps TRBD2 (6 bases). The receptor was isolated from a woman aged 45-65 years with acute or convalescent COVID-19. The specimen sequenced was peripheral blood. CDR3 bases: TGCAGCGTTGGGGGACTCTTAGATACGCAGTATTTT. Translating it yields CSVGGLLDTQYF.